These 9 T cell receptor beta chains were all obtained from the same sample, sequenced in a study of T-cell memory formation after mild COVID-19. Via MiXCR, TCRdb re-called the 5' RACE reads, giving one row per CDR3 protein. Of hundreds of thousands of distinct CDR3 sequences in the sample, 20% to 25% were seen once. The sequencing input was PBMCs or a T cell subset sorted from them (not recorded which). The receptors come from a man aged 18 to 35 who had mild COVID-19 (a few samples of this study predate the infection). Cell type and time point are not known.

This clonotype was observed many times. The CDR3 region has the DNA TGCGCCAGCAGCCAAGAGGGACAGGGGTTTAGGGGTGAAGCTTTCTTT. This codes for CASSQEGQGFRGEAFF. The rearrangement uses TRBV4-3 and TRBJ1-1, with 10 bases that match TRBD1. In germline, CDR1 is LGHNA, CDR2 YSLEER. The CDR3 runs to 16 residues. J lost 7 bases, V lost 0 bases, and 8 bases had no gene match.

This clonotype was observed a few times. This rearrangement joins TRBV29-1 to TRBJ2-2; D is unclear. The CDR3 extends over 12 amino acids. V dropped 3 bases and J dropped 6 bases, with 8 bases sitting between them. Germline-derived CDR1 and CDR2 are SQVTM and ANQGSEA. In DNA, the CDR3 is TGCAGCGTTGATGATGGCGCCGGGGAGCTGTTTTTT. Its protein product is CSVDDGAGELFF.

There are a few counts of this clonotype. The rearrangement links TRBV27 to TRBJ2-1, with 8 bases aligning to TRBD2. Looked up from germline, CDR1 is MNHEY and CDR2 is SMNVEV (reference sequence). The CDR3 has 14 residues. V lost 4 bases to trimming and J lost 7 bases; unmatched junction nucleotides: 6. The CDR3 sequence: CASSSVGGANEQFF. The CDR3 DNA sequence: TGTGCCAGCAGTTCGGTCGGGGGGGCAAATGAGCAGTTCTTC.

This clonotype was seen ten or more times. The chain recombines TRBV7-2 with TRBJ2-1; D perhaps matches TRBD1 (5 bases). Trimming pared 3 bases from V and 9 bases from J, leaving 18 bases between. This CDR3 is 15 amino acids long. The germline V gene has CDR1 SGHTA and CDR2 FQGNSA. This chain's CDR3 is CASSFQPDIYSEQFF. DNA for the CDR3: TGTGCCAGCAGCTTTCAACCGGACATCTATAGTGAGCAGTTCTTC.

This clonotype was seen more than once but under ten times. The genes are TRBV28 and TRBJ2-3; no clear D gene. The V and J ends lost 7 bases and 6 bases respectively, with 14 bases between them. This CDR3 has 13 residues. Germline V gives CDR1 MDHEN, CDR2 SYDVKM. This chain's CDR3 is CASTPGRRDTQYF. The CDR3 nucleotides are TGTGCCAGCACCCCGGGCCGCCGGGATACGCAGTATTTT.

The genes are TRBV18 and TRBJ2-7, with 10 bases lining up with TRBD1. This CDR3 region has 14 residues. The germline CDR1 and CDR2 sequences are KGHSH and LQKENI. The V segment lost 3 bases and the J segment 12 bases; nucleotides outside the gene matches: 11. In nucleotides, the CDR3 is TGTGCCAGCTCACCGGGACAGGGGCCACCATTTCGGTACGTC. Translation gives CASSPGQGPPFRYV.

Comment on this clonotype: Germline is not matched at one junction end, which may reflect a read error. DNA for the CDR3: TGTGCCAGCAGCTTTATCCCCCAAGGGACCCAGTACTTC. Translating gives CASSFIPQGTQYF. V and J are TRBV7-2 and TRBJ2-5, with D unclear. This CDR3 region has 13 residues. Germline CDR1 is SGHTA and CDR2 is FQGNSA.

The chain employs TRBV9 and TRBJ1-1, with D uncertain. There are 12 residues in the CDR3. V lost 4 bases and J 5 bases, leaving 9 bases between the germline ends. CDR1 is SGDLS and CDR2 is YYNGEE in the germline V gene. CDR3 loop: CASSPGMTEAFF. As DNA, the CDR3 is TGTGCCAGCAGCCCCGGTATGACTGAAGCTTTCTTT.

This clonotype was observed a handful of times. V gene TRBV7-2 combines with J gene TRBJ2-3; TRBD2 might be the D (6 bases). This CDR3 contains 15 residues. Looked up from germline, CDR1 is SGHTA and CDR2 is FQGNSA. Trimming took off 5 bases at V and 4 bases at J, with 16 bases between the two ends. CDR3 sequence reads: CASSPSSAGPDTQYF. Here the CDR3 DNA reads TGTGCCAGCAGCCCATCTAGCGCCGGGCCAGATACGCAGTATTTT.